These T cell receptor beta chains were read from a single sample in a study of cytomegalovirus exposure and HLA in healthy donors. The method was immunoSEQ multiplex PCR; TCRdb's version includes in-frame clones alone and lacks a portion of them. This sample has about 110,000 clones; approximately 70% occur once, and the top ten carry approximately 5.5%. The sequenced material came from PBMCs. These receptors all come from a woman in her 70s in good health and CMV-seropositive. Both conserved end residues are part of each CDR3. A D gene is named only where the DNA matches it firmly. Not all rows give a size; the values are once, few, many and, for expanded clones, a class.

J gene	V gene	clone size	D gene	CDR3 protein	CDR3 DNA
TRBJ1-1	TRBV18	few	-	CASSPPMSTEAFF	TGTGCCAGTTCACCCCCCATGAGCACTGAAGCTTTCTTT
TRBJ2-1	TRBV5-5	medium-sized	TRBD1	CASTIQGAGEQFF	TGTGCCAGCACCATACAGGGGGCTGGTGAGCAGTTCTTC
TRBJ1-3	TRBV6-6	-	-	CASSYQAGLSGNTIYF	TGTGCCAGCAGTTACCAAGCAGGCCTCTCTGGAAACACCATATATTTT
TRBJ2-1	TRBV4-2	once	TRBD2	CASSLHPTSGGSSYNEQFF	TGTGCCAGCAGCCTCCACCCGACTAGCGGGGGGTCCTCCTACAATGAGCAGTTCTTC
TRBJ2-7	TRBV5-4	once	TRBD1	CASTVPGQGSYEQYF	TGTGCCAGCACCGTTCCGGGACAGGGCTCCTACGAGCAGTACTTC
TRBJ2-1	TRBV27	-	TRBD1	CASSLSGTGYNEQFF	TGTGCCAGCAGTTTATCCGGGACAGGCTACAATGAGCAGTTCTTC
TRBJ1-2	TRBV15	-	-	CATSRDGRGTNYGYTF	TGTGCCACCAGCAGAGACGGGAGGGGGACAAACTATGGCTACACCTTC
TRBJ2-3	TRBV5-1	-	TRBD2	CASSLYQPGLPPTDTQYF	TGCGCCAGCAGCTTATACCAGCCGGGACTACCTCCCACAGATACGCAGTATTTT
TRBJ1-1	TRBV6-5	-	-	CASSYQDTNTEAFF	TGTGCCAGCAGTTATCAGGATACGAACACTGAAGCTTTCTTT
TRBJ1-1	TRBV7-8	-	TRBD1	CASSEGTANTEAFF	TGTGCCAGCAGCGAAGGGACAGCAAACACTGAAGCTTTCTTT
TRBJ1-5	TRBV25-1	-	-	CASSDFGNQPQHF	TGTGCCAGCAGTGATTTCGGGAATCAGCCCCAGCATTTT
TRBJ2-1	TRBV4-1	-	TRBD2	CASSQDSLAGISYNEQFF	TGCGCCAGCAGCCAAGATTCGCTAGCGGGGATATCCTACAATGAGCAGTTCTTC
TRBJ2-2	TRBV6-4	-	-	CASSTDEDAGELFF	TGTGCCAGCAGCACCGATGAGGATGCCGGGGAGCTGTTTTTT
TRBJ1-6	TRBV2	-	TRBD1	CASIEDRANSPLHF	TGTGCCAGCATCGAGGACAGGGCAAATTCACCCCTCCACTTT
TRBJ1-2	TRBV19	-	TRBD1	CASSGDRPFYGYTF	TGTGCCAGTAGTGGGGACAGGCCTTTCTATGGCTACACCTTC
TRBJ2-7	TRBV6-1	-	-	CASSEAFGYEQYF	TGTGCCAGCAGTGAAGCGTTCGGCTACGAGCAGTACTTC
TRBJ1-5	TRBV7-8	many	-	CASSLGGGQPQHF	TGTGCCAGCAGCTTAGGAGGGGGTCAGCCCCAGCATTTT
TRBJ2-3	TRBV4-1	-	TRBD1	CASSQEVTGGTDTQYF	TGCGCCAGCAGCCAAGAGGTGACAGGGGGCACAGATACGCAGTATTTT
TRBJ2-1	TRBV9	-	TRBD2	CASSAGTTSGVGEQFF	TGTGCCAGCAGCGCGGGCACGACTAGCGGGGTGGGTGAGCAGTTCTTC
TRBJ1-3	TRBV5-4	-	TRBD1	CASSRDRGLGDTIYF	TGTGCCAGCAGCCGCGACAGGGGGCTAGGAGACACCATATATTTT
TRBJ2-2	TRBV7-9	once	-	CASSTTPGQNTGELFF	TGTGCCAGCAGCACTACCCCTGGACAGAACACCGGGGAGCTGTTTTTT
TRBJ1-2	TRBV30	-	-	CAWSDRIYGYTF	TGTGCCTGGAGTGACAGGATCTATGGCTACACCTTC
TRBJ2-6	TRBV6-4	-	-	CASSEQTSGANVLTF	TGTGCCAGCAGTGAACAAACCTCTGGGGCCAACGTCCTGACTTTC
TRBJ2-7	TRBV5-6	-	TRBD2	CASRQLAGDLYEQYF	TGTGCCAGCAGGCAACTAGCGGGGGACCTCTACGAGCAGTACTTC
TRBJ2-5	TRBV7-9	few	-	CASSLGAPKETQYF	TGTGCCAGCAGCTTAGGCGCCCCTAAAGAGACCCAGTACTTC
TRBJ2-7	TRBV21-1	-	-	CASSLTKGLSYEQYF	TGTGCCAGCAGCCTTACAAAGGGGCTCTCCTACGAGCAGTACTTC
TRBJ2-1	TRBV5-6	-	-	CASRRSEAEQFF	TGTGCCAGCCGCCGAAGTGAGGCTGAGCAGTTCTTC
TRBJ1-2	TRBV18	-	-	CASSPPSGVRGYTF	TGTGCCAGCTCACCACCGTCGGGGGTACGGGGCTACACCTTC
TRBJ1-4	TRBV7-9	-	-	CASSLKDGATNEKLFF	TGTGCCAGCAGCTTAAAGGACGGGGCAACTAATGAAAAACTGTTTTTT
TRBJ2-2	TRBV4-2	-	TRBD2	CASSQDPGLAGTNTGELFF	TGTGCCAGCAGCCAAGATCCCGGCTTAGCGGGGACGAACACCGGGGAGCTGTTTTTT